Listed below are T cell receptor beta chains from one sample, sequenced in a study of OX40 agonist ivuxolimab in advanced cancers. Sequenced by immunoSEQ multiplex PCR; TCRdb stores in-frame clones only, minus some. The sample has about 86,000 clones; about 91% are singletons. The material was CD4+ or CD8+ T cells sorted from blood, obtained in a trial of the OX40 agonist ivuxolimab. These receptors originate from an adult with an advanced solid tumor such as melanoma, head and neck, liver or kidney cancer. The CDR3 runs from the conserved cysteine through the conserved F or W. A D gene is named only where the DNA matches it firmly. Size is omitted from some rows. Given values are once, few, many or a class for expanded clones.

cdr3_aa,cdr3_nt,d_call,j_call,clone_size,v_call
CASSKGRPPSGANVLTF,TGTGCCAGCAGCAAAGGGAGGCCCCCCTCTGGGGCCAACGTCCTGACTTTC,.,TRBJ2-6,.,TRBV21-1
CASSFGGALNEQFF,TGTGCCAGCAGTTTTGGGGGGGCCTTAAATGAGCAGTTCTTC,.,TRBJ2-1,.,TRBV28
CASSYQTGTYEQYF,TGTGCCAGCAGCTACCAGACGGGAACCTACGAGCAGTACTTC,.,TRBJ2-7,.,TRBV7-2
CASSLQGGGSSYEQYF,TGTGCCAGCAGCCTCCAAGGAGGAGGGAGCTCCTACGAGCAGTACTTC,.,TRBJ2-7,.,TRBV7-2
CASSLHAGQTEAFF,TGTGCCAGCAGCTTACATGCAGGGCAAACTGAAGCTTTCTTT,.,TRBJ1-1,.,TRBV7-9
CASSLVPNSYNEQFF,TGCGCCAGCAGCTTGGTACCGAACTCCTACAATGAGCAGTTCTTC,.,TRBJ2-1,.,TRBV5-1
CASSPTGKSYGYTF,TGTGCCAGCAGTCCGACAGGGAAGAGCTATGGCTACACCTTC,TRBD1,TRBJ1-2,.,TRBV6-1
CAWNMGQPDEKLFF,TGTGCCTGGAACATGGGACAGCCTGATGAAAAACTGTTTTTT,TRBD1,TRBJ1-4,.,TRBV30
CASSLGGTNVYEQYF,TGTGCCAGCAGTTTAGGTGGTACCAACGTCTACGAGCAGTACTTC,.,TRBJ2-7,.,TRBV27
CASKFADSSYNYGYTF,TGTGCCAGCAAGTTTGCCGATTCCTCATATAACTATGGCTACACCTTC,.,TRBJ1-2,once,TRBV28
CASSYSGPSVPDTQYF,TGTGCCAGCAGTTACTCAGGACCCTCCGTCCCAGATACGCAGTATTTT,.,TRBJ2-3,.,TRBV6-5
CASSQGWSGYSNQPQHF,TGCGCCAGCAGCCAAGGGTGGTCCGGGTATAGCAATCAGCCCCAGCATTTT,.,TRBJ1-5,.,TRBV4-1
CASSLGQGMSPLHF,TGCGCCAGCAGCTTGGGGCAGGGGATGTCACCCCTCCACTTT,.,TRBJ1-6,.,TRBV5-1
CASLAQTTDTQYF,TGTGCCAGCTTAGCACAGACCACAGATACGCAGTATTTT,.,TRBJ2-3,.,TRBV27
CASSSDRVITDTQYF,TGTGCCAGCAGCTCTGACAGGGTAATCACAGATACGCAGTATTTT,TRBD1,TRBJ2-3,.,TRBV2
CASSFGGGETQYF,TGTGCCAGCAGCTTCGGCGGGGGGGAGACCCAGTACTTC,TRBD2,TRBJ2-5,.,TRBV5-4
CASSQVRESVYTF,TGCGCCAGCAGCCAAGTCCGTGAGTCAGTCTACACCTTC,.,TRBJ1-2,.,TRBV4-3
CASSLSTDTDTQYF,TGCGCCAGCAGCTTGTCGACAGACACAGATACGCAGTATTTT,.,TRBJ2-3,.,TRBV5-1
CASSPLAGLSYNEQFF,TGCGCCAGCAGCCCCCTAGCGGGGCTATCCTACAATGAGCAGTTCTTC,TRBD2,TRBJ2-1,.,TRBV5-1
CASSPGEAVYTF,TGTGCCAGCAGCCCCGGGGAGGCTGTCTACACCTTC,.,TRBJ1-2,.,TRBV7-6
CASRFFRDEGYEQYF,TGTGCCAGCAGATTTTTCAGGGACGAGGGCTACGAGCAGTACTTC,.,TRBJ2-7,.,TRBV6-5
CASSFVTLPSGNTIYF,TGCGCCAGCAGCTTCGTGACCCTACCATCTGGAAACACCATATATTTT,.,TRBJ1-3,.,TRBV5-1
CASSEGTGRTYEQYF,TGTGCCAGCAGTGAAGGGACGGGACGGACCTACGAGCAGTACTTC,.,TRBJ2-7,.,TRBV25-1